These 14 T cell receptor beta chains originate from one sample sequenced in a study of blood T cell repertoires in COVID-19. Sequencing used immunoSEQ multiplex PCR; TCRdb keeps in-frame clones, though not all of them. The sample comprises 150,000 to 200,000 clones, 88% of which are singletons, and roughly 2% rests with the top ten. The specimen sequenced was peripheral blood. The receptors come from a man aged 65 to 79 with active or convalescent COVID-19.

The chain joins TRBV12-3 or TRBV12-4 to TRBJ1-3; possibly TRBD1 for D (6 bases). This CDR3 is 13 amino acids long. V was pared by 3 bases and J by 4 bases, with 7 bases between. The CDR3 region has the DNA TGTGCCAGCAGTTTGGGGGCGGGAAACACCATATATTTT. The encoded protein is CASSLGAGNTIYF.

The chain combines TRBV9 with TRBJ2-5; the match to TRBD2 covers 7 bases. CDR1 and CDR2 from the germline V gene are SGDLS and YYNGEE. Trimming took 4 bases from V and 4 from J; bases not matched to a gene: 10. This CDR3 contains 15 residues. The chain's CDR3 is CASSPRLAGRETQYF. The CDR3 DNA follows: TGTGCCAGCAGCCCCCGACTAGCTGGTAGAGAGACCCAGTACTTC. Full variable domain (outside the CDR3, taken from reference TRBV9 and TRBJ2-5): DSGVTQTPKHLITATGQRVTLRCSPRSGDLSVYWYQQSLDQGLQFLIQYYNGEERAKGNILERFSAQQFPDLHSELNLSSLELGDSALYFCASSPRLAGRETQYFGPGTRLLVL.

This clone was counted between two and nine times. The chain combines TRBV30 with TRBJ1-1, with D perhaps matching TRBD1 (5 bases). Germline V gene lookup returns CDR1 GTSNPN and CDR2 SVGIG (reference sequence). This CDR3 region has 17 residues. Trimming cost V 3 bases and J 0 bases, with 20 bases left between them. The CDR3 DNA sequence: TGTGCCTGGAGAGATCCAGGGAGGATACTCATGAACACTGAAGCTTTCTTT. Translation: CAWRDPGRILMNTEAFF. The full variable domain, rest sourced from reference TRBV30 and TRBJ1-1, is SQTIHQWPATLVQPVGSPLSLECTVEGTSNPNLYWYRQAAGRGLQLLFYSVGIGQISSEVPQNLSASRPQDRQFILSSKKLLLSDSGFYLCAWRDPGRILMNTEAFFGQGTRLTVV.

In regard to this clone: This sample includes further DNA sequences coding for the same CDR3. This sequence joins TRBV18 and TRBJ2-5; no firm D call. V gave up 3 bases and J gave up 5 bases, with 10 bases separating them. Per the germline V gene, CDR1 is KGHSH and CDR2 is LQKENI. This CDR3 spans 13 amino acids. The CDR3 spells CASSPLGRETQYF. CDR3 DNA: TGTGCCAGCTCACCCCTAGGAAGGGAGACCCAGTACTTC.

This sequence joins TRBV3-1 (or the pseudogene TRBV3-2) and TRBJ1-3; D is uncertain. Germline CDR1 LGHDT, CDR2 YNNKEL (reference sequence). V lost 0 bases and J lost 0, with 6 bases in between. The CDR3 runs 15 residues. In DNA form, the CDR3 reads TGTGCCAGCAGCCAAGAACGGGGCTCTGGAAACACCATATATTTT. This translates into CASSQERGSGNTIYF.

The CDR3 DNA reads as TGTGCCAGCAGCTTAACTAGCGGGGGAGGGGAGACCCAGTACTTC. It encodes CASSLTSGGGETQYF. The genes are TRBV5-4 and TRBJ2-5, with 11 bases fitting TRBD2. V trimming: 2 bases; J trimming: 5 bases; junction bases outside the gene matches: 5. CDR3 length: 15 amino acids. Germline V gene lookup returns CDR1 SGHNT and CDR2 YYREEE (reference sequence).

The chain employs TRBV12-5 and TRBJ2-2, with TRBD1 matching over 7 bases. The CDR3 has 16 amino acids. Germline V gene sequence: CDR1 LGHNT, CDR2 FRNRAP. Trimming cost V 5 bases and J 1 base; bases outside gene matches: 7. As DNA, the CDR3 is TGTGCTAGTGGTACACAATGGACAGGGAACACCGGGGAGCTGTTTTTT. Encoded protein: CASGTQWTGNTGELFF.

V usage is TRBV6-5 and J usage is TRBJ2-3; 7 nucleotides agree with TRBD2. Per the germline V gene, CDR1 is MNHEY and CDR2 is SVGAGI. The CDR3 runs to 16 residues. Losses at the gene ends were 2 bases for V and 1 base for J; bases not matched to a gene: 6. As DNA, the CDR3 is TGTGCCAGCAGTTACGGTGGACTAGTGGGCACAGATACGCAGTATTTT. It specifies CASSYGGLVGTDTQYF.

This chain links TRBV4-1 with TRBJ2-1; TRBD2 aligns across 12 bases. The junction had 12 bases not matched to a gene; V was cut back by 0 bases and J by 3 bases. Germline V gives CDR1 MGHRA, CDR2 YSYEKL. The CDR3 consists of 20 residues. Here the CDR3 DNA reads TGCGCCAGCAGCCAAGATTGGCTAGCGGGAGGGACGACCCGCTACAATGAGCAGTTCTTC. This sequence encodes CASSQDWLAGGTTRYNEQFF.

V is TRBV24-1 and J is TRBJ2-5; perhaps TRBD1 as D (5 bases). The CDR3 sequence is 16 residues long. Between the trimmed V and J ends, which lost 4 bases and 5 bases, there was a span of 19 bases. Germline CDR1 and CDR2: KGHDR and SFDVKD. CDR3 loop: CATSDRDSSTRETQYF. CDR3 DNA sequence: TGTGCCACCAGTGACCGCGACAGCTCAACGCGGGAGACCCAGTACTTC.

This clone was seen a handful of times. J is TRBJ1-5 and V is TRBV4-1, with TRBD1 matching over 7 bases. Germline V gene sequence: CDR1 MGHRA, CDR2 YSYEKL. The junction had 2 bases not matched to a gene; V was cut back by 0 bases and J by 3 bases. The CDR3 contains 15 residues. Here the CDR3 reads CASSQEGTANQPQHF. The CDR3 DNA sequence: TGCGCCAGCAGCCAAGAGGGGACAGCCAATCAGCCCCAGCATTTT.

The J gene is TRBJ1-4, the V gene TRBV7-2; D call uncertain. From germline, CDR1 is SGHTA and CDR2 FQGNSA. Trimming took 4 bases from V and 4 from J, leaving 7 bases between them. The CDR3 runs to 13 residues. The CDR3 sequence: CASSSRGNEKLFF. For the CDR3, the DNA is TGTGCCAGCAGCTCTCGGGGTAATGAAAAACTGTTTTTT. Full variable domain (missing parts from reference TRBV7-2 and TRBJ1-4): GAGVSQSPSNKVTEKGKDVELRCDPISGHTALYWYRQSLGQGLEFLIYFQGNSAPDKSGLPSDRFSAERTGGSVSTLTIQRTQQEDSAVYLCASSSRGNEKLFFGSGTQLSVL.

This clone has only one observation. The CDR3 loop is CASSLTGGGNQPQHF. The CDR3, as DNA: TGCGCCAGCAGCCTTACAGGGGGCGGCAATCAGCCCCAGCATTTT. The genes are TRBV5-1 and TRBJ1-5; 9 positions match TRBD1. Germline values: CDR1 SGHRS, CDR2 YFSETQ. This CDR3 spans 15 amino acids. V shed 4 bases and J 2 bases; nucleotides not matched to a gene: 4.

V is TRBV30 and J is TRBJ1-3; perhaps TRBD1 as D (6 bases). The CDR3 consists of 15 residues. CDR1 is GTSNPN and CDR2 is SVGIG in the germline V gene (reference sequence). The V end was cut by 0 bases, the J end by 0 bases, with 9 bases between. The CDR3 here is CAWSVRRGSGNTIYF. For the CDR3, the DNA is TGTGCCTGGAGTGTACGCAGGGGCTCTGGAAACACCATATATTTT.